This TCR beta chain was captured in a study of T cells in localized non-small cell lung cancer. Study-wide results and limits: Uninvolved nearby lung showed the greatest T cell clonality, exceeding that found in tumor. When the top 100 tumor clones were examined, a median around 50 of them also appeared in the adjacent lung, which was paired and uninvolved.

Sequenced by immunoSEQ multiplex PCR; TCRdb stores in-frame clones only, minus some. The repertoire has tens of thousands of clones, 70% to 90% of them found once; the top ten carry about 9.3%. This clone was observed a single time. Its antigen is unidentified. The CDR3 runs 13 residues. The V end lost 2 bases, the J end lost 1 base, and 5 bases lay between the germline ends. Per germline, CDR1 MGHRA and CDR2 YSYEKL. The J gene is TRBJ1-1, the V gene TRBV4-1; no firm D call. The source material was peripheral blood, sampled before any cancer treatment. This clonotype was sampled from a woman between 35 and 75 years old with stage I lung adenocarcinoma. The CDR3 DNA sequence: TGCGCCAGCAGCCAATCAGCGAACACTGAAGCTTTCTTT. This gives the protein CASSQSANTEAFF.